The 14 T cell receptor beta chains below were found in one sample sequenced in a study of T cells after somatic rescue of genetic block. The repertoire was sequenced with immunoSEQ multiplex PCR; TCRdb's copy has only in-frame clones and lacks some. The repertoire consists of fewer than 150,000 clones, with around nine tenths occurring once and the leading ten covering less than 1.5%. What was sequenced was peripheral blood mononuclear cells (PBMCs). Receptors were obtained from a woman between 18 and 30 years old.

V and J are TRBV6-4 and TRBJ2-1, with TRBD2 matching 11 bases. CDR3 length: 16 residues. Germline V CDR1 and CDR2: MRHNA, SNTAGT. With V trimmed by 4 bases and J by 3 bases, 5 bases remained unmatched. As DNA, the CDR3 is TGTGCCAGCAGTGCCACTAGCGGGGGAGTCTACAATGAGCAGTTCTTC. Amino acids: CASSATSGGVYNEQFF.

Only a few counts were recorded for this clone. This chain connects TRBV6-6 to TRBJ2-1, with D perhaps TRBD1 (6 bases). Germline V lookup: CDR1 MNHNY, CDR2 SVGAGI (reference sequence). This CDR3 is 15 amino acids long. V shed 0 bases and J shed 7 bases, with 13 bases lying between them. The CDR3 DNA sequence: TGTGCCAGCAGTTACTCGACACAGGGCAGGAATGAGCAGTTCTTC. Protein sequence: CASSYSTQGRNEQFF.

The genes are TRBV5-1 and TRBJ1-4; D possibly corresponds to TRBD1 (6 bases). Germline V gene data show CDR1 as SGHRS and CDR2 as YFSETQ. There are 14 residues in the CDR3. V gave up 4 bases and J gave up 13 bases, with 20 bases separating them. CDR3 amino acids: CASSDGGAARGLFF. CDR3 sequence (DNA): TGCGCCAGCAGCGATGGGGGGGCCGCTCGGGGACTGTTTTTT.

This clone showed up just a few times. The rearrangement uses TRBV2 and TRBJ1-1, with D maybe TRBD1 (6 bases). The CDR3 is made up of 12 amino acids. Germline CDR1 SNHLY, CDR2 FYNNEI. Trimming took off 5 bases at V and 10 bases at J, with 14 bases between the two ends. DNA for the CDR3: TGTGCCAGCAGTTCGACCCCAGGGGTAGCTTTCTTT. Translation gives CASSSTPGVAFF.

The V and J genes are TRBV10-3 and TRBJ2-1, with TRBD1 matching over 7 bases. CDR1 is ENHRY and CDR2 is SYGVKD in the germline V gene. This CDR3 has 12 amino acids. Unmatched junction bases numbered 3, after V lost 9 bases and J lost 4 bases. The CDR3 loop is CAIQGVYNEQFF. The CDR3 DNA follows: TGTGCCATTCAGGGGGTTTACAATGAGCAGTTCTTC.

This clone was observed a handful of times. The V gene is TRBV30, the J gene TRBJ1-4; 9 bases are a match to TRBD1. Trimming took 8 bases from V and 6 from J; bases not matched to a gene: 4. Germline CDR1 reads GTSNPN; CDR2 reads SVGIG (reference sequence). This CDR3 is built from 12 residues. The DNA of the CDR3 is TGTGCCGGACAGGGGCGAGATGAAAAACTGTTTTTT. Translating gives CAGQGRDEKLFF.

This clone was counted only a few times. This chain joins TRBV7-9 and TRBJ1-2; TRBD1 matches 9 bases. The CDR3 length is 16 residues. CDR1 and CDR2 (germline): SEHNR, FQNEAQ (reference sequence). J lost 0 bases, V lost 5 bases, and 7 bases had no gene match. CDR3 nucleotide sequence: TGTGCCAGCAGCCTAGGGACAGGGACATCTAACTATGGCTACACCTTC. It translates to CASSLGTGTSNYGYTF. The entire variable domain, with the rest obtained from reference TRBV7-9 and TRBJ1-2, is as follows: DTGVSQNPRHKITKRGQNVTFRCDPISEHNRLYWYRQTLGQGPEFLTYFQNEAQLEKSRLLSDRFSAERPKGSFSTLEIQRTEQGDSAMYLCASSLGTGTSNYGYTFGSGTRLTVV.

This chain joins TRBV6-5 and TRBJ2-5; weak D call: TRBD2 (5 bases). Germline V gene data show CDR1 as MNHEY and CDR2 as SVGAGI. The V end was cut by 0 bases, the J end by 3 bases, with 8 bases between. The CDR3 length is 14 residues. The chain's CDR3 is CASSYSRLKETQYF. The CDR3 DNA is TGTGCCAGCAGTTACTCGCGACTAAAAGAGACCCAGTACTTC.

This clone appeared once. This chain uses TRBV15 with TRBJ1-1, with no clear D. Germline values: CDR1 LNHNV, CDR2 YYDKDF (reference sequence). The V and J ends lost 0 bases and 0 bases respectively, with 11 bases between them. The CDR3 loop spans 16 amino acids. DNA of the CDR3: TGTGCCACCAGCAGAGAGGTGGGCAGGCTGAACACTGAAGCTTTCTTT. Translating gives CATSREVGRLNTEAFF. Full variable domain (remainder filled in from reference TRBV15 and TRBJ1-1): DAMVIQNPRYQVTQFGKPVTLSCSQTLNHNVMYWYQQKSSQAPKLLFHYYDKDFNNEADTPDNFQSRRPNTSFCFLDIRSPGLGDTAMYLCATSREVGRLNTEAFFGQGTRLTVV.

The CDR3 protein is CARESGPGGLNTGELFF. The CDR3 DNA follows: TGTGCCCGAGAGTCAGGGCCAGGGGGATTGAACACCGGGGAGCTGTTTTTT. The J gene is TRBJ2-2, the V gene TRBV2, with 7 bases that match TRBD1. This CDR3 spans 17 amino acids. Looked up from germline, CDR1 is SNHLY and CDR2 is FYNNEI. V was clipped by 11 bases and J by 1 base; unmatched bases: 16.

The chain employs TRBV7-6 and TRBJ2-2; D may match TRBD1 or TRBD2 (5 bases each). Germline V CDR1 and CDR2: SGHVS, FNYEAQ. The CDR3 runs to 16 residues. Deletions cut 0 bases from V and 6 bases from J, with 14 bases between. The CDR3 DNA is TGTGCCAGCAGCTTAGCGTCGTCAGGGCGGGCCGGGGAGCTGTTTTTT. This codes for CASSLASSGRAGELFF.

This clone was counted a single time. The rearrangement uses TRBV5-1 and TRBJ2-7, with D unresolved. CDR3 length: 13 residues. Trimming left V 2 bases short and J 8 bases short, with 14 bases between. CDR1 SGHRS and CDR2 YFSETQ come from the germline V gene. CDR3 sequence: CASSFLQDRKQYF. CDR3 coding DNA: TGCGCCAGCAGCTTTCTGCAGGATAGGAAGCAGTACTTC.

The chain joins TRBV7-9 to TRBJ1-2; D remains ambiguous. The V gene's germline CDR1 is SEHNR and CDR2 FQNEAQ (reference sequence). This CDR3 is built from 14 residues. The ends were cut back, 4 bases at V and 7 bases at J, with 16 bases in the middle. The CDR3 DNA sequence: TGTGCCAGCAGCTCCGGAGGCGGGGTGTTTGGCTACACCTTC. Translating it yields CASSSGGGVFGYTF.

This chain uses TRBV5-5 with TRBJ2-5, with 11 bases matching TRBD2. J was trimmed by 1 base and V by 3 bases; bases with no gene match: 5. CDR1 and CDR2 (germline): SGHKS, YYEKEE (reference sequence). The CDR3 is 16 residues long. CDR3 DNA: TGTGCCAGCAGCTCCGGACTAGCGGGCATCCAAGAGACCCAGTACTTC. As protein: CASSSGLAGIQETQYF.